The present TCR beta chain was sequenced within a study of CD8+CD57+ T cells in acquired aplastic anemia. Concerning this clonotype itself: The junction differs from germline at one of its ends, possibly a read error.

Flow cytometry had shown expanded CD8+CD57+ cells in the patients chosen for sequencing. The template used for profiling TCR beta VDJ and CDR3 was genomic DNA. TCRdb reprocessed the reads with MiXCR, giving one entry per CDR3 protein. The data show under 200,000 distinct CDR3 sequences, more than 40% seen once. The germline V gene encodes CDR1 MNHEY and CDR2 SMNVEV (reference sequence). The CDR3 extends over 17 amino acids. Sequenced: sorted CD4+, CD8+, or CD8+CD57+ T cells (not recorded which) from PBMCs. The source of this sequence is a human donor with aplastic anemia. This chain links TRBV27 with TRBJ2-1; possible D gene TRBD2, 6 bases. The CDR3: CASSLTLGRDSYDEQFF. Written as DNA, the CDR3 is TGTGCCAGCAGTTTAACGTTGGGGCGGGACTCCTACGATGAGCAGTTCTTC.